The present TCR beta chain was sequenced within a study of blood T cells in healthy people across ages. Concerning this clonotype itself: Its antigen is not identified.

PCR was performed a second time for about 6 to 12 cycles using a sample-barcoded 5' primer and a J-beta primer mix. Unique molecular identifiers of 12 random nucleotides labeled each cDNA. TCRdb fed the 5' RACE reads into MiXCR, producing one record per CDR3 protein. The sample lists 1.5 million to 2 million distinct CDR3 sequences; 28% were seen once. General study findings and limits: TCR beta diversity correlated strongly with naive T cell percentage. Per million T cells, the diversity of TCR beta decreased roughly linearly as age advanced.

Each sample yielded at least 5.5 micrograms of PBMC total RNA. The clonotype was recovered from a woman aged 25-40 years in good health. The material sequenced was blood.

The CDR3 coding sequence is TGCAGTGCTAGAGACGCTAGCGGGGGAACAGATACGCAGTATTTT. Residues: CSARDASGGTDTQYF. The chain links TRBV20-1 to TRBJ2-3; TRBD2 agrees at 10 bases. Germline trimming cut 0 bases from V and 3 bases from J; bases unmatched to any gene: 3. The CDR3 totals 15 residues. CDR1 and CDR2 from the germline V gene are DFQATT and SNEGSKA (reference sequence).